What follows are 5 T cell receptor beta chains derived from one specimen sequenced in a study of radiotherapy plus CTLA-4 blockade in lung cancer. Assay: immunoSEQ multiplex PCR; the TCRdb copy retains only in-frame clones and omits some. In the table there are some 96,000 clones, about 91% of which are singletons. The material sequenced was peripheral blood, taken from a patient treated with radiotherapy plus ipilimumab. These receptors all come from a human donor with non-small cell lung cancer that progressed on radiotherapy plus ipilimumab.

The rearrangement uses TRBV6-1 and TRBJ1-1, with D possibly TRBD1 on 5 matching bases. The V gene's germline CDR1 is MNHNS and CDR2 SASEGT. The CDR3 extends over 15 amino acids. Trimming left V 0 bases short and J 4 bases short, with 12 bases between. The CDR3 sequence is CASSEAQGLSTEAFF. The CDR3 DNA sequence: TGTGCCAGCAGTGAAGCCCAGGGCTTGAGCACTGAAGCTTTCTTT.

The chain has TRBV6-5 and TRBJ1-1; unclear D gene. V lost 0 bases to trimming and J lost 2 bases, with 10 bases between them. The CDR3 is made up of 15 amino acids. Germline V gene data show CDR1 as MNHEY and CDR2 as SVGAGI. DNA of the CDR3: TGTGCCAGCAGTTACTCGGTCGGCAGAAACACTGAAGCTTTCTTT. Protein sequence: CASSYSVGRNTEAFF.

This clone was observed a single time. J is TRBJ2-3 and V is TRBV5-1; TRBD1 might be the D (5 bases). The length of the CDR3 is 15 residues. Germline V gene lookup returns CDR1 SGHRS and CDR2 YFSETQ. Trimming took 2 bases from V and 1 from J, leaving 11 bases between them. In nucleotides, the CDR3 is TGCGCCAGCAGCTTAGGGGTCCGGGGCACAGATACGCAGTATTTT. Amino acid sequence: CASSLGVRGTDTQYF. The full variable domain, its missing parts supplied by reference TRBV5-1 and TRBJ2-3, is KAGVTQTPRYLIKTRGQQVTLSCSPISGHRSVSWYQQTPGQGLQFLFEYFSETQRNKGNFPGRFSGRQFSNSRSEMNVSTLELGDSALYLCASSLGVRGTDTQYFGPGTRLTVL.

The chain couples TRBV9 to TRBJ2-3; weak D call: TRBD2 (5 bases). From germline, CDR1 is SGDLS and CDR2 YYNGEE. V lost 0 bases and J lost 6, with 11 bases in between. This CDR3 has 14 amino acids. The CDR3 loop is CASSVVAGSDTQYF. Here the CDR3 DNA reads TGTGCCAGCAGCGTAGTTGCGGGTTCTGATACGCAGTATTTT.

V gene TRBV11-1 combines with J gene TRBJ1-1, with D possibly being TRBD1 (5 bases). Germline assignment: CDR1 SGHAT and CDR2 FQDESV (reference sequence). CDR3 length: 14 residues. The ends were cut back, 3 bases at V and 0 bases at J, with 8 bases in the middle. The CDR3 coding sequence is TGTGCCAGCAGCTTGCAGGGCATGAACACTGAAGCTTTCTTT. Protein product: CASSLQGMNTEAFF.